This T cell receptor (beta chain) was sequenced for a study of spatial heterogeneity in lung cancer. Turning to the study itself: The study observed each unique TCR and UMI combination more than ten times on average in raw reads. Broader study findings: Ubiquitous expanded tumor TCRs appeared in blood more at resection than follow-up.

This clonotype has a handful of counts. The antigen remains unidentified. Sample time point: sample taken at primary tumor resection. The authors sequenced whole RNA from tumor, nontumor lung or frozen PBMC without sorting. Germline V gene sequence: CDR1 LGHDT, CDR2 YNNKEL (reference sequence). Trimming at V came to 1 base and at J to 2 bases, leaving 4 bases not matched to a gene. The CDR3 consists of 15 residues. A unique molecular identifier was carried by every single TCR cDNA molecule. TCRdb re-analysed the 5' RACE reads in MiXCR, keeping a single row per CDR3 protein. The sample holds tens of thousands of distinct CDR3 sequences, about an eighth seen once.

The sequencing here drew on PBMCs, taken at surgery. The receptor was derived from a male donor with early-stage non-small cell lung cancer. The chain couples TRBV3-1 to TRBJ2-5; TRBD2 aligns across 7 bases. The CDR3 DNA reads TGTGCCAGCAGCCAAGGACGGACTAGTCAAGAGACCCAGTACTTC. Translating gives CASSQGRTSQETQYF.